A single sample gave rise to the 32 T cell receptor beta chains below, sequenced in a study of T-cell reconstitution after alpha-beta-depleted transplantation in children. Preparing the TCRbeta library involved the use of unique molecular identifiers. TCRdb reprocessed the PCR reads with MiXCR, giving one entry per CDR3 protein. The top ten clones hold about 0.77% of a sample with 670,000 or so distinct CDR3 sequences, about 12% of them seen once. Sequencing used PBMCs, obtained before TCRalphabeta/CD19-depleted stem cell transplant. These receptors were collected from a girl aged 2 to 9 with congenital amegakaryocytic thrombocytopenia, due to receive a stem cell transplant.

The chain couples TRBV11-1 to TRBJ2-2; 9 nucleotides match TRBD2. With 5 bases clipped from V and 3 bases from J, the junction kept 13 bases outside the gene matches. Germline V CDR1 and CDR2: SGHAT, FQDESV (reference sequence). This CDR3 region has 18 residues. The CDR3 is CASSPISREGADTGELFF. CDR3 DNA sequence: TGTGCCAGCAGCCCCATCTCGCGGGAGGGTGCGGACACCGGGGAGCTGTTTTTT.

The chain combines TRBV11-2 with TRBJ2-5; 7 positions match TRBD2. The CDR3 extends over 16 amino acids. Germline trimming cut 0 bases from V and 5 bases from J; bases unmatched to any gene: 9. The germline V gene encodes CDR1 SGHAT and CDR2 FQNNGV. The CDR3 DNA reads TGTGCCAGCAGCTTAGATCCCGGGGGGAGTTACGAGACCCAGTACTTC. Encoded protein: CASSLDPGGSYETQYF.

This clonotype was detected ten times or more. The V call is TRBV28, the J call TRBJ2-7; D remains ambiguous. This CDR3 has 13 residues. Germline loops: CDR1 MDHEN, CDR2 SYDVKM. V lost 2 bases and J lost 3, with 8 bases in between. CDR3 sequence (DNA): TGTGCCAGCAGTTTACGGAACAGCTACGAGCAGTACTTC. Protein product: CASSLRNSYEQYF.

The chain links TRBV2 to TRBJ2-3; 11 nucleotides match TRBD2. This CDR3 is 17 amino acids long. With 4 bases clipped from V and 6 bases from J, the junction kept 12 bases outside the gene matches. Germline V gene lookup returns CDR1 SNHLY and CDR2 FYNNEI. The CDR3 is CASSVSGTSGLLDTQYF. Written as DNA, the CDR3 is TGTGCCAGCAGTGTCTCCGGGACTAGCGGTCTATTGGATACGCAGTATTTT. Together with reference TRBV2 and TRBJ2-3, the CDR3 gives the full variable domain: EPEVTQTPSHQVTQMGQEVILRCVPISNHLYFYWYRQILGQKVEFLVSFYNNEISEKSEIFDDQFSVERPDGSNFTLKIRSTKLEDSAMYFCASSVSGTSGLLDTQYFGPGTRLTVL.

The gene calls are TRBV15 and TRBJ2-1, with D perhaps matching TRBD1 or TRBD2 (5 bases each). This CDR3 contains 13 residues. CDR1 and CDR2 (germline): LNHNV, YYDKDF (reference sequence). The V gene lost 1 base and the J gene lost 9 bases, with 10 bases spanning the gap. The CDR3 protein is CATSRGGFGEQFF. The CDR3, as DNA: TGTGCCACCAGCAGAGGGGGGTTCGGTGAGCAGTTCTTC.

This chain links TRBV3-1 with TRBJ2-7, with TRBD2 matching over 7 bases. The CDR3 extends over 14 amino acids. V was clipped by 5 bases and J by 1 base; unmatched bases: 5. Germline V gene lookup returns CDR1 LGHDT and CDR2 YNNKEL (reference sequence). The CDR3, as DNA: TGTGCCAGCAGCACGAAAGCGGGGTCCTACGAGCAGTACTTC. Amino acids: CASSTKAGSYEQYF.

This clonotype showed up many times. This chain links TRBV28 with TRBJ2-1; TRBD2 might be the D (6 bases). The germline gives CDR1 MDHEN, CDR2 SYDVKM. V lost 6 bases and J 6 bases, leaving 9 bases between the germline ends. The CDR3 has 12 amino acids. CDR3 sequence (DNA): TGTGCCAGCAGCCAGACTAGCAATGAGCAGTTCTTC. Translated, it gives CASSQTSNEQFF. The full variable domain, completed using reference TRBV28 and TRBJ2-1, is DVKVTQSSRYLVKRTGEKVFLECVQDMDHENMFWYRQDPGLGLRLIYFSYDVKMKEKGDIPEGYSVSREKKERFSLILESASTNQTSMYLCASSQTSNEQFFGPGTRLTVL.

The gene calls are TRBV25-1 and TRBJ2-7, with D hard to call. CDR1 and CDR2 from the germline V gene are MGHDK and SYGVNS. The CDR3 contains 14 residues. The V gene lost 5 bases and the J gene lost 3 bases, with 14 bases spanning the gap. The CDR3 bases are TGTGCCAGCAGTTTCACGGGCCCCGTCTACGAGCAGTACTTC. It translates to CASSFTGPVYEQYF.

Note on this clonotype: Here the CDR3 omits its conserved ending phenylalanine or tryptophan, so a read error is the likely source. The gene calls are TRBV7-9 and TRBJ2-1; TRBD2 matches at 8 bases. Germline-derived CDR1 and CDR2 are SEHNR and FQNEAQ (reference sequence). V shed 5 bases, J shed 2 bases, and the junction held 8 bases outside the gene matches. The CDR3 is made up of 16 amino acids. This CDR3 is CASSPQSGSTYNEQFS. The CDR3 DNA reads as TGTGCCAGCAGCCCTCAGAGCGGGAGCACCTACAATGAGCAGTTCTCC.

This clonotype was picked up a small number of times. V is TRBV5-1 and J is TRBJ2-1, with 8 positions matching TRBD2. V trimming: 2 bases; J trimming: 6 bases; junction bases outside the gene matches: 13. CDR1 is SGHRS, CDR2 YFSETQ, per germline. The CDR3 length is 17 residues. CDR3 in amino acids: CASSFSLGTRGPNEQFF. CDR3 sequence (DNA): TGCGCCAGCAGCTTCTCGTTAGGGACTAGAGGACCCAATGAGCAGTTCTTC. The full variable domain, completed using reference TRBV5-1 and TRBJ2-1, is KAGVTQTPRYLIKTRGQQVTLSCSPISGHRSVSWYQQTPGQGLQFLFEYFSETQRNKGNFPGRFSGRQFSNSRSEMNVSTLELGDSALYLCASSFSLGTRGPNEQFFGPGTRLTVL.

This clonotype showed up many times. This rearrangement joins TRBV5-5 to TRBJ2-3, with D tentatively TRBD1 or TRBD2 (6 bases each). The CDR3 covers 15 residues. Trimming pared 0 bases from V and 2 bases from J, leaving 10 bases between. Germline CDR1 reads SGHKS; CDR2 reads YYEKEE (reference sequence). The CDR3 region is CASSLVGGSTDTQYF. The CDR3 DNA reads TGTGCCAGCAGCTTGGTCGGGGGCTCCACAGATACGCAGTATTTT.

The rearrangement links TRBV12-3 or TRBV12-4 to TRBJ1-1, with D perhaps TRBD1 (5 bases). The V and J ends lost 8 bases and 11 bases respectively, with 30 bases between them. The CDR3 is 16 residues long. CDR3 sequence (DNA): TGTGCCAGCCACCACTGGCCGGCCTGGGGCGCCCTGAATGCTTTCTTT. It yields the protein CASHHWPAWGALNAFF.

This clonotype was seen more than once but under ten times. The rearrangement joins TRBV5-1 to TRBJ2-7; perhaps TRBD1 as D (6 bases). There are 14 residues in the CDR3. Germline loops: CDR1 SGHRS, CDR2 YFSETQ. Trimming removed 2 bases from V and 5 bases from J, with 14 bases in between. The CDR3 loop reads CASSFDRMDHEQYF. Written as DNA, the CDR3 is TGCGCCAGCAGCTTCGACAGGATGGACCACGAGCAGTACTTC.

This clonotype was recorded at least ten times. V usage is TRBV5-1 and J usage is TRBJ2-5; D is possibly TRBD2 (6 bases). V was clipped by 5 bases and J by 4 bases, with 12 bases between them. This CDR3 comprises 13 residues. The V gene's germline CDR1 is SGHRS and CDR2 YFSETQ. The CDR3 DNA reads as TGCGCCAGCAGTTTAAACGGGAGAGAGACCCAGTACTTC. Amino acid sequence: CASSLNGRETQYF.

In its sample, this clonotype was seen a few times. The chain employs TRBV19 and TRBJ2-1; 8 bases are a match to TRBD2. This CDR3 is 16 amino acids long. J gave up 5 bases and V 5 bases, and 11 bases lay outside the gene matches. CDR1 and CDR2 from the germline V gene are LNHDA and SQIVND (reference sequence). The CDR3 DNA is TGTGCCAGTAGTCACTTCTTCGCGGGGGGTGACAATGAGCAGTTCTTC. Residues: CASSHFFAGGDNEQFF. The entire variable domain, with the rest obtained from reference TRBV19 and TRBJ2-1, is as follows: DGGITQSPKYLFRKEGQNVTLSCEQNLNHDAMYWYRQDPGQGLRLIYYSQIVNDFQKGDIAEGYSVSREKKESFPLTVTSAQKNPTAFYLCASSHFFAGGDNEQFFGPGTRLTVL.

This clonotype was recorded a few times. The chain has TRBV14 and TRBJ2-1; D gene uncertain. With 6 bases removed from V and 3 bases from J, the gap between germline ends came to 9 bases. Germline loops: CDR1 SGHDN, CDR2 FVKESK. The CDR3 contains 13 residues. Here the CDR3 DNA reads TGTGCCAGCAGACCTAGTAACTACAATGAGCAGTTCTTC. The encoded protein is CASRPSNYNEQFF.

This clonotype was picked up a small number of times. CDR3 DNA sequence: TGTGCCAGCAGCTTAAAACTAGCGGGCAATGAGCAGTTCTTC. Protein: CASSLKLAGNEQFF. V and J are TRBV7-9 and TRBJ2-1; 9 bases are a match to TRBD2. Germline assignment: CDR1 SEHNR and CDR2 FQNEAQ (reference sequence). The CDR3 contains 14 residues. J lost 6 bases, V lost 2 bases, and 2 bases had no gene match.

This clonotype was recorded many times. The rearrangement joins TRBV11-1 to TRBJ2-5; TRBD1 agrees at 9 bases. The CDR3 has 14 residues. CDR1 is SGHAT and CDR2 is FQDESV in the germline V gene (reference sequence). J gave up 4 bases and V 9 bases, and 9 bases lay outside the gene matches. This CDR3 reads CASTGQGMGETQYF. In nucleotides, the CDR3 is TGTGCCAGTACTGGACAGGGGATGGGAGAGACCCAGTACTTC.

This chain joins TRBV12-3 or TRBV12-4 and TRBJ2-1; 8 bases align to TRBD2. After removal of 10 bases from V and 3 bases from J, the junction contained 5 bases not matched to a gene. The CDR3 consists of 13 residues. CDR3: CAIRAGGYNEQFF. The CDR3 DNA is TGTGCCATCCGTGCGGGGGGCTACAATGAGCAGTTCTTC.

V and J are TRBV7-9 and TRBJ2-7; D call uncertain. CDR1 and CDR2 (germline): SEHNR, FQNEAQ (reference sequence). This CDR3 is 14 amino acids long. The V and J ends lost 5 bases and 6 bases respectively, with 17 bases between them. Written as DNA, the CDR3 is TGTGCCAGCAGCCAACTATGGGCCAACACCGAGCAGTACTTC. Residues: CASSQLWANTEQYF.

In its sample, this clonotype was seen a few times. Written as DNA, the CDR3 is TGTGCCAGCAGTTTCTCGAGGCGGGAGATCTACAATGAGCAGTTCTTC. Residues: CASSFSRREIYNEQFF. The chain has TRBV28 and TRBJ2-1; 7 nucleotides agree with TRBD2. Germline V gene lookup returns CDR1 MDHEN and CDR2 SYDVKM. This CDR3 is built from 16 residues. V dropped 3 bases and J dropped 3; count of bases not matched to a gene: 8.

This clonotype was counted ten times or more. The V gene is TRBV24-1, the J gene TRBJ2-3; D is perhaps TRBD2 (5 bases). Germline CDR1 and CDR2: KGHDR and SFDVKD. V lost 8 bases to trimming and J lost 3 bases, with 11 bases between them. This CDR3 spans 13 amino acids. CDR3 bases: TGTGCCACCACCTCCCCGGGGACAGATACGCAGTATTTT. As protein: CATTSPGTDTQYF.

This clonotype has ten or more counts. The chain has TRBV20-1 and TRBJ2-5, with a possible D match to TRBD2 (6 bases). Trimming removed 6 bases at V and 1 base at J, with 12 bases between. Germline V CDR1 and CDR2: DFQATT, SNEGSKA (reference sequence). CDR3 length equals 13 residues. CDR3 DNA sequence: TGCAGTGCGAAGAGCGGGTTCCAAGAGACCCAGTACTTC. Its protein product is CSAKSGFQETQYF.

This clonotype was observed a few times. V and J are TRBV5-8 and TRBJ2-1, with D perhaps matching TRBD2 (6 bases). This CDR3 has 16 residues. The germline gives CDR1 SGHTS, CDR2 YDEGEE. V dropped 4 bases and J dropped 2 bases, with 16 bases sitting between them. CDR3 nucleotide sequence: TGTGCCAGCAGCCCGGGACTCAATCCCGCCTACAATGAGCAGTTCTTC. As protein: CASSPGLNPAYNEQFF.

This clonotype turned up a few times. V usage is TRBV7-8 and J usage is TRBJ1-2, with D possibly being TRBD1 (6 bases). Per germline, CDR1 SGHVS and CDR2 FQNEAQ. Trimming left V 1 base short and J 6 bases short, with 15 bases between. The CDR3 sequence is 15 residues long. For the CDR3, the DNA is TGTGCCAGCAGCTTAGATTCGCAACGACAGGATGGCTACACCTTC. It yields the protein CASSLDSQRQDGYTF.

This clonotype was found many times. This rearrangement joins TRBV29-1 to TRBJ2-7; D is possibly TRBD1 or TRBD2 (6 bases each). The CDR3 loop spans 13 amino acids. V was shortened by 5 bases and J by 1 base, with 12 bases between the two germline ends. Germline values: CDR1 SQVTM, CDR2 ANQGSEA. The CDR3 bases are TGCAGCGTTCTACTAGGGGGGTCCTACGAGCAGTACTTC. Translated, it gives CSVLLGGSYEQYF.

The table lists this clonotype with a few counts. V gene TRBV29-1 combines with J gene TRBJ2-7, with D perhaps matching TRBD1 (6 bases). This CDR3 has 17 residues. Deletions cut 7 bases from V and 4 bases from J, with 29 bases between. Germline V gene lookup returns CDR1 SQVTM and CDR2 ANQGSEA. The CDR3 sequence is CSGDEGLEVGTKYEQYF. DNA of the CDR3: TGCAGCGGGGACGAGGGATTAGAAGTAGGGACAAAGTACGAGCAGTACTTC.

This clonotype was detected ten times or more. This CDR3 is CATGWTGITGELFF. DNA for the CDR3: TGTGCCACCGGATGGACAGGGATCACCGGGGAGCTGTTTTTT. This sequence joins TRBV6-1 and TRBJ2-2, with 8 bases aligning to TRBD1. Trimming at V came to 10 bases and at J to 4 bases, leaving 8 bases not matched to a gene. This CDR3 is built from 14 residues. CDR1 and CDR2 (germline): MNHNS, SASEGT.

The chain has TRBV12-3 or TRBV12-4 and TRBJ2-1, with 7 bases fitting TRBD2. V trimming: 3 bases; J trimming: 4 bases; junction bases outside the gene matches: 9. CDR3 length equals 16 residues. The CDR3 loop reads CASSFSGLDAYNEQFF. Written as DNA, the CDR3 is TGTGCCAGCAGTTTTTCCGGACTAGACGCTTACAATGAGCAGTTCTTC.

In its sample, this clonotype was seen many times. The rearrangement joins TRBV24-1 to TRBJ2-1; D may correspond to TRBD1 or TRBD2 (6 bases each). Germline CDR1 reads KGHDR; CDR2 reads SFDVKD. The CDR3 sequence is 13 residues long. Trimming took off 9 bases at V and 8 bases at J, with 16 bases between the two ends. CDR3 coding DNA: TGTGCCACCCCAGGGGCGGGATACTATGAGCAGTTCTTC. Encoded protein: CATPGAGYYEQFF.

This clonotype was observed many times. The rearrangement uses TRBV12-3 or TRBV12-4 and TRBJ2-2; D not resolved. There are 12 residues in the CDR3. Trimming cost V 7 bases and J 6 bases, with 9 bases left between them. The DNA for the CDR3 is TGTGCCAGCATTGCGGCTCCCGGGGAGCTGTTTTTT. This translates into CASIAAPGELFF.

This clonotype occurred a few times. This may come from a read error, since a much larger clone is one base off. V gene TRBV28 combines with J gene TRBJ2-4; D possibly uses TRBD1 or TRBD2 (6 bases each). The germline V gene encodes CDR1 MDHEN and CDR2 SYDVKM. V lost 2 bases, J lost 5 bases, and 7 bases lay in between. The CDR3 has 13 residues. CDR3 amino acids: CASSLGGQNIQYF. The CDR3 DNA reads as TGTGCCAGCAGTTTAGGGGGGCAAAACATTCAGTACTTC.